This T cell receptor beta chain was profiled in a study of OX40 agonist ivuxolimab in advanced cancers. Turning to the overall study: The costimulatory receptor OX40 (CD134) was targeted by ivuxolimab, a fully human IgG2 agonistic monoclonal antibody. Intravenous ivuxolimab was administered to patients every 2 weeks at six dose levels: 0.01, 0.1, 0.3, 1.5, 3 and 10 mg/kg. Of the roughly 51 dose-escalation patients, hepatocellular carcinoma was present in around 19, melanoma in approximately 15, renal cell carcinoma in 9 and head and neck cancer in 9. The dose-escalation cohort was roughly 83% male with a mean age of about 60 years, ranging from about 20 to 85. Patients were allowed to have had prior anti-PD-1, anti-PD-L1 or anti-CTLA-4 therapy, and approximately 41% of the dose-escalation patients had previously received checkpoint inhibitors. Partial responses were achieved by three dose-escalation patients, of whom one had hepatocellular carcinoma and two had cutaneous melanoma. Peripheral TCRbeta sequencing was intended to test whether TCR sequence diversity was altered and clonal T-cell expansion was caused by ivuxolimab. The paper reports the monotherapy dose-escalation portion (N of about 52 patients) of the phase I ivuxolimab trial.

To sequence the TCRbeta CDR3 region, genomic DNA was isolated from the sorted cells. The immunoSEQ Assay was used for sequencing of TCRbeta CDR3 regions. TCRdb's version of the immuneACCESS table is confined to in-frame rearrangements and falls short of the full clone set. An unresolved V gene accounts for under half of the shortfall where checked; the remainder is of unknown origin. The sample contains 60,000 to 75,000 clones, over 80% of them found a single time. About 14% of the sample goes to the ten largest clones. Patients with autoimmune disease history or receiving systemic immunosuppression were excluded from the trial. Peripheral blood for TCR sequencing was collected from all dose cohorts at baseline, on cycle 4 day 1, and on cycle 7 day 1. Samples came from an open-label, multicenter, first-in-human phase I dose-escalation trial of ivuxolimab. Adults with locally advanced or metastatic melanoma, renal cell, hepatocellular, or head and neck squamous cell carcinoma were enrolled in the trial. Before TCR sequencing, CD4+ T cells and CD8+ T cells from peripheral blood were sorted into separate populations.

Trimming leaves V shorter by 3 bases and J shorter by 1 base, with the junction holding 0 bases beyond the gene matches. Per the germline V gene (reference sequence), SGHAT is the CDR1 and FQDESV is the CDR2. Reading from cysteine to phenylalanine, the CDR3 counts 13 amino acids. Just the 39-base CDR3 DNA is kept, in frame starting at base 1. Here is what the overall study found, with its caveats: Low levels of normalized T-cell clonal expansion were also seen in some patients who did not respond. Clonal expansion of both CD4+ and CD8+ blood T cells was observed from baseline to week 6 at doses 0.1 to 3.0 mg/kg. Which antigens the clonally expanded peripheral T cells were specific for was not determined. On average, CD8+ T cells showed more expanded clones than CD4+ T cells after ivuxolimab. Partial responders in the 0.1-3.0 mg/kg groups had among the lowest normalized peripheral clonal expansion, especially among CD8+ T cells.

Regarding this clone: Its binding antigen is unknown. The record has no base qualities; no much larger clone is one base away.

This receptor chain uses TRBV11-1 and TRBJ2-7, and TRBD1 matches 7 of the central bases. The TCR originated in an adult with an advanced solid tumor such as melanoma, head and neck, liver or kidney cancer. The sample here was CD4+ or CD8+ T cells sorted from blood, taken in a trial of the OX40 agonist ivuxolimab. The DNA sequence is TGTGCCAGCAGCTTGGACAGGTCCTACGAGCAGTACTTC. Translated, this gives CASSLDRSYEQYF. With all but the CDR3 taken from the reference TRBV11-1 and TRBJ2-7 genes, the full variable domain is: EAEVAQSPRYKITEKSQAVAFWCDPISGHATLYWYRQILGQGPELLVQFQDESVVDDSQLPKDRFSAERLKGVDSTLKIQPAELGDSAMYLCASSLDRSYEQYFGPGTRLTVT.